The T cell receptor (beta chain) under discussion was sequenced for a study of cytomegalovirus exposure and HLA in healthy donors. This clone was detected only a few times. PCR involved 60 Vbeta and 13 Jbeta primers. The protocol was immunoSEQ multiplex PCR, while the TCRdb copy is restricted to in-frame clones and leaves out a portion. The sample has approximately 120,000 clones; roughly 82% are singletons. V gave up 0 bases and J gave up 6 bases, with 4 bases separating them. CDR1 is SGHNT and CDR2 is YENEEA in the germline V gene. There are 12 residues in the CDR3. The chain carries TRBV11-3 and TRBJ2-3; D unresolved. The clonotype was recovered from a woman aged 35 to 49 in good health and CMV-seropositive. The sequenced sample was PBMCs. This chain's CDR3 is CASSLEADTQYF. In nucleotides, the CDR3 is TGTGCCAGCAGCTTAGAAGCTGATACGCAGTATTTT.